One and the same sample provided the 4 T cell receptor beta chains below, sequenced in a study of OX40 agonist ivuxolimab in advanced cancers. The receptor library was made with the immunoSEQ multiplex PCR assay. TCRdb took this table from immuneACCESS and kept in-frame rearrangements with V and J called. Such tables lack part of the clones; where checked against another copy, unresolved V genes explain under half of the gap, and the rest is unexplained. In this sample the table shows 70,000 or so clones, around 87% of which occur a single time. In total, the top ten clones hold approximately 2.6% of the sample. Sample: CD4+ or CD8+ T cells sorted from blood, taken in a trial of the OX40 agonist ivuxolimab. The receptors shown here come from an adult with an advanced solid tumor such as melanoma, head and neck, liver or kidney cancer.

The rearrangement links TRBV11-1 to TRBJ1-3; tentatively, D is TRBD1 (5 bases). This CDR3 is 15 amino acids long. Per the germline V gene, CDR1 is SGHAT and CDR2 is FQDESV (reference sequence). V lost 3 bases and J 0 bases, leaving 9 bases between the germline ends. CDR3 nucleotides: TGTGCCAGCAGCTTCCCAGGGACCTCTGGAAACACCATATATTTT. Translating it yields CASSFPGTSGNTIYF.

The chain employs TRBV28 and TRBJ1-2; a possible D gene is TRBD1 (5 bases). Germline V gene sequence: CDR1 MDHEN, CDR2 SYDVKM. V was pared by 8 bases and J by 0 bases, with 13 bases between. CDR3 size: 14 residues. The CDR3 here is CASASGTTNYGYTF. The CDR3 DNA follows: TGTGCCAGCGCCTCGGGGACGACTAACTATGGCTACACCTTC.

The V call is TRBV7-2, the J call TRBJ1-5; D not resolved. The CDR3 is 16 amino acids. Looked up from germline, CDR1 is SGHTA and CDR2 is FQGNSA. Trimming removed 1 base at V and 0 bases at J, with 10 bases between. In DNA, the CDR3 is TGTGCCAGCAGCTTAGTTAGACCAGATAGCAATCAGCCCCAGCATTTT. Translating it yields CASSLVRPDSNQPQHF.

The gene calls are TRBV30 and TRBJ2-5; 8 nucleotides align to TRBD1. With the DNA end fitting TRBJ2-7 better, the J assignment may be wrong. Germline CDR1 and CDR2: GTSNPN and SVGIG (reference sequence). The CDR3 sequence is 15 residues long. The CDR3 here is CAWSSTGQGEYEQYF. The DNA of the CDR3 is TGTGCCTGGAGCTCCACCGGACAGGGCGAATACGAGCAGTACTTC.